The 14 T cell receptor beta chains in this list originate from one sample, sequenced in a study of blood T cell repertoires in COVID-19. The protocol was immunoSEQ multiplex PCR, while the TCRdb copy is restricted to in-frame clones and leaves out a portion. The sample yields some 120,000 clones, about four fifths seen once. What was sequenced was peripheral blood. These receptors originate from a human donor in a cohort sampled during active COVID-19.

V usage is TRBV7-9 and J usage is TRBJ2-7; a possible D gene is TRBD1 (7 bases). CDR1 and CDR2 (germline): SEHNR, FQNEAQ (reference sequence). This CDR3 has 14 residues. V was shortened by 3 bases and J by 7 bases, with 16 bases between the two germline ends. CDR3 DNA sequence: TGTGCCAGCAGCTTCGCAGGGGGGAATCTAGAGCAGTACTTC. Amino acids: CASSFAGGNLEQYF.

This sequence joins TRBV19 and TRBJ2-3; a possible D gene is TRBD2 (6 bases). This CDR3 contains 16 residues. Trimming stripped 5 bases from V and 1 base from J, with 16 bases between. CDR1 and CDR2 (germline): LNHDA, SQIVND (reference sequence). The DNA for the CDR3 is TGTGCCAGTAGTGCCACCGGGAGTATGGGCACAGATACGCAGTATTTT. As protein: CASSATGSMGTDTQYF.

V usage is TRBV27 and J usage is TRBJ2-7; 7 nucleotides line up with TRBD1. Trimming cost V 6 bases and J 3 bases; bases outside gene matches: 11. Per the germline V gene, CDR1 is MNHEY and CDR2 is SMNVEV (reference sequence). The CDR3 runs to 15 residues. CDR3 loop: CASRGADRLDYEQYF. The CDR3 coding sequence is TGTGCCAGCAGAGGGGCGGACAGGTTAGACTACGAGCAGTACTTC.

In DNA, the CDR3 is TGTGCCAGTAGTATGCAGGGAGGCTCAGATACGCAGTATTTT. Translated, it gives CASSMQGGSDTQYF. The chain links TRBV19 to TRBJ2-3; D is perhaps TRBD2 (6 bases). V gave up 3 bases and J gave up 4 bases, with 11 bases separating them. This CDR3 comprises 14 residues. Germline V gene sequence: CDR1 LNHDA, CDR2 SQIVND (reference sequence). Complete variable domain (other parts from reference TRBV19 and TRBJ2-3): DGGITQSPKYLFRKEGQNVTLSCEQNLNHDAMYWYRQDPGQGLRLIYYSQIVNDFQKGDIAEGYSVSREKKESFPLTVTSAQKNPTAFYLCASSMQGGSDTQYFGPGTRLTVL.

The chain links TRBV12-3 or TRBV12-4 to TRBJ2-5; D is unresolved. This CDR3 comprises 12 residues. The germline V and J ends were trimmed by 3 bases and 1 base, with 3 bases remaining between them. In nucleotides, the CDR3 is TGTGCCAGCAGTTTCAGCCAAGAGACCCAGTACTTC. Amino acid sequence: CASSFSQETQYF.

The J gene is TRBJ1-3, the V gene TRBV3-1 (or the pseudogene TRBV3-2); D remains unclear. Trimming stripped 5 bases from V and 0 bases from J, with 11 bases between. There are 15 residues in the CDR3. The germline V gene has CDR1 LGHDT and CDR2 YNNKEL (reference sequence). The CDR3 nucleotides are TGTGCCAGCAGCTGGCAGGAGGGCTCTGGAAACACCATATATTTT. It is translated as CASSWQEGSGNTIYF.

V is TRBV5-4 and J is TRBJ1-1; TRBD1 aligns across 7 bases. This CDR3 has 15 residues. After removal of 4 bases from V and 3 bases from J, the junction contained 9 bases not matched to a gene. Germline V CDR1 and CDR2: SGHNT, YYREEE (reference sequence). The CDR3 reads CASSSEGARDTEAFF. The CDR3 DNA is TGTGCCAGCAGCAGTGAGGGGGCGCGGGACACTGAAGCTTTCTTT.

This sequence joins TRBV6-5 and TRBJ1-3, with 7 nucleotides matching TRBD1. Germline V gene lookup returns CDR1 MNHEY and CDR2 SVGAGI. V was pared by 11 bases and J by 2 bases, with 6 bases of the junction left unmatched. There are 13 residues in the CDR3. The CDR3 reads CAADRDAGNTIYF. CDR3 bases: TGTGCCGCAGACAGGGACGCTGGAAACACCATATATTTT.

The CDR3 nucleotides read TGTGCCAGCAAGGGCAGGGCGGACACTGAAGCTTTCTTT. Encoded protein: CASKGRADTEAFF. The chain carries TRBV12-3 or TRBV12-4 and TRBJ1-1; a possible D gene is TRBD1 (5 bases). This CDR3 comprises 13 residues. V was clipped by 7 bases and J by 3 bases, with 12 bases between them.

V and J are TRBV7-9 and TRBJ1-1; D is ambiguous. Trimming shortened V by 6 bases and J by 5 bases, and 13 bases separated the two germline ends. The V gene's germline CDR1 is SEHNR and CDR2 FQNEAQ (reference sequence). This CDR3 is built from 13 residues. CDR3 bases: TGTGCCAGCAGATCCCGGGGTGGGACTGAAGCTTTCTTT. Its translation is CASRSRGGTEAFF.

The chain employs TRBV7-8 and TRBJ2-3; D not certain. The CDR3 extends over 13 amino acids. Germline V CDR1 and CDR2: SGHVS, FQNEAQ. Trimming left V 2 bases short and J 0 bases short, with 3 bases between. In DNA, the CDR3 is TGTGCCAGCAGCTTACCTAGCACAGATACGCAGTATTTT. The encoded protein is CASSLPSTDTQYF.

The genes are TRBV7-2 and TRBJ2-3, with a tentative D call TRBD2 (6 bases). CDR3 size: 16 residues. CDR1 is SGHTA and CDR2 is FQGNSA in the germline V gene. Trimming removed 6 bases at V and 1 base at J, with 17 bases between. CDR3 loop: CASRRTWGGGTDTQYF. CDR3 coding DNA: TGTGCCAGCAGACGGACGTGGGGCGGGGGCACAGATACGCAGTATTTT.

This clone was found a few times. J is TRBJ2-1 and V is TRBV2; no firm D call. The ends were cut back, 6 bases at V and 6 bases at J, with 9 bases in the middle. CDR1 is SNHLY and CDR2 is FYNNEI in the germline V gene. The CDR3 extends over 12 amino acids. Written as DNA, the CDR3 is TGTGCCAGCAGCCGTCTCCCCAATGAGCAGTTCTTC. This translates into CASSRLPNEQFF.

This clone has a handful of counts. The gene calls are TRBV13 and TRBJ1-5; TRBD1 is a possible D gene (6 bases). The CDR3 consists of 12 residues. V dropped 5 bases and J dropped 6 bases, with 8 bases sitting between them. The germline V gene has CDR1 PRHDT and CDR2 FYEKMQ (reference sequence). CDR3 DNA sequence: TGTGCCAGCAGCCAAGGGGGTCAGCCCCAGCATTTT. Amino acids: CASSQGGQPQHF.